Given below is one TCR beta chain in context. The antigen is unknown. Generated by immunoSEQ multiplex PCR, the TCRdb table keeps only in-frame clones and is missing some. The sample includes about 2.1 million clones, roughly 93% of them seen just once. These data originate in a study of shared clonotypes between healthy human individuals. Study-wide results and limits: Naive CD4 clonotype sharing across a handful of donors was about 5%. Clonotypes not shared had lower generation probabilities than those common to all four donors.

Per germline, CDR1 SQVTM and CDR2 ANQGSEA. Trimming cost V 0 bases and J 4 bases; bases outside gene matches: 10. The CDR3 is 17 residues long. Naive CD8 isolation took CD45RO-negative cells positively selected for CCR7 and excluded terminally differentiated effector memory CD45RA+ cells. Those who donated were healthy HIV-negative adults, with no recent acute infections or vaccinations reported. The sequenced sample consisted of naive CD8+ T cells from PBMCs. V usage is TRBV29-1 and J usage is TRBJ2-5, with 11 nucleotides matching TRBD2. The clonotype comes from a young man in good health. Some clones in this sample may be carry-over from other donors' samples. DNA for the CDR3: TGCAGCGTTGAAGATATCGTAGCGGGAGGGATCCTAGAGACCCAGTACTTC. This translates into CSVEDIVAGGILETQYF.